This T cell receptor beta chain was recovered during a study of T cells in Graves' hyperthyroidism and ophthalmopathy. Study details: Peripheral blood draws took place at initial diagnosis, ahead of any treatment.

This clonotype was found a few times. The target antigen is unknown. The PBMCs were sourced from fresh peripheral blood (around 9.9 ml). The investigators amplified TCR beta CDR3 regions from RNA transcripts. The HTBI primer set drove a first-round RT-PCR of the TCR CDR3. Each CDR3 protein is one row after TCRdb ran MiXCR on the multiplex PCR reads. The table records about 300,000 distinct CDR3 sequences, roughly 20% of them present only once. The study, taken as a whole, reports: Ophthalmopathy got predicted by the model a median approximately 6.4 months before its onset.

There are 15 residues in the CDR3. The germline gives CDR1 LGHNT, CDR2 FRNRAP. Trimming at V came to 6 bases and at J to 2 bases, leaving 4 bases not matched to a gene. Sequencing was done on a sample of blood. The TCR sequence derives from a man aged 50 to 59 with Graves' ophthalmopathy. The chain uses TRBV12-5 and TRBJ2-1; 10 bases align to TRBD2. CDR3: CASGRSGRPYNEQFF. CDR3 coding DNA: TGTGCTAGTGGACGTAGCGGGAGGCCCTACAATGAGCAGTTCTTC.